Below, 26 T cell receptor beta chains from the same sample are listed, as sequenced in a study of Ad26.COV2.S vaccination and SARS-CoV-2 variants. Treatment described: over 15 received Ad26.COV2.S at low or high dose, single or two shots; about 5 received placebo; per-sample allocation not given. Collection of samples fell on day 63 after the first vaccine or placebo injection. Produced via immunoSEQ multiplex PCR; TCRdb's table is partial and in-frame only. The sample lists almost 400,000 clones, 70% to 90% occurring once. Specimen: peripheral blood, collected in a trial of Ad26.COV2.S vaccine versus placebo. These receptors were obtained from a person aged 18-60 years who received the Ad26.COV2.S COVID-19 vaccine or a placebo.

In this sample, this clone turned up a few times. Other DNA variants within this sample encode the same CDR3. The CDR3 reads CASSFGQGISYNEQFF. The DNA for the CDR3 is TGTGCCAGCAGCTTTGGGCAGGGCATCTCCTACAATGAGCAGTTCTTC. The J gene is TRBJ2-1, the V gene TRBV5-4, with D tentatively TRBD1 (5 bases). The V and J ends lost 2 bases and 0 bases respectively, with 12 bases between them. The germline CDR1 and CDR2 sequences are SGHNT and YYREEE (reference sequence). The CDR3 contains 16 residues.

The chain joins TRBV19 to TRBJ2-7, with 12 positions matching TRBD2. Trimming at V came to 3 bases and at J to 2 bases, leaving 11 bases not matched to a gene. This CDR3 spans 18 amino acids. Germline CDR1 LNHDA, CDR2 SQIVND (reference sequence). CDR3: CASSISSGRAWSPYEQYF. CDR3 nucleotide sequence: TGTGCCAGTAGTATCTCTAGCGGGAGGGCTTGGTCTCCCTACGAGCAGTACTTC.

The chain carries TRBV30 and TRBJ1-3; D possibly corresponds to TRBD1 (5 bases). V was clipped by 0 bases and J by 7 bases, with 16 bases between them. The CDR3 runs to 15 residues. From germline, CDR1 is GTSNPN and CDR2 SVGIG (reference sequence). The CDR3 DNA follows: TGTGCCTGGAGTGTACGGGGGGGATTGAGGAACACCATATATTTT. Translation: CAWSVRGGLRNTIYF.

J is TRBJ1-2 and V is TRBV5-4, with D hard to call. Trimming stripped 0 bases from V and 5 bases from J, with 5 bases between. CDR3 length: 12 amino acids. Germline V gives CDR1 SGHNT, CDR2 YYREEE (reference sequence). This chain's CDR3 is CASSLDRYGYTF. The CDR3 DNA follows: TGTGCCAGCAGCTTGGATCGGTATGGCTACACCTTC.

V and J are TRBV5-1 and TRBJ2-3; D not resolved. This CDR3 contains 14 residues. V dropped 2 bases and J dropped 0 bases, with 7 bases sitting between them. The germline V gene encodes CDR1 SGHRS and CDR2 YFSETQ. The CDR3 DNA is TGCGCCAGCAGCTTTGGGCCCAGCACAGATACGCAGTATTTT. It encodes CASSFGPSTDTQYF.

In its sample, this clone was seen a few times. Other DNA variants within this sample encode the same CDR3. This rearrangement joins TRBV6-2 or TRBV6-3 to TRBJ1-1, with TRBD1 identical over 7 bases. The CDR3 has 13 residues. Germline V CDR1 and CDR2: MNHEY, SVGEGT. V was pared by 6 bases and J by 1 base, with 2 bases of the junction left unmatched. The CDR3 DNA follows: TGTGCCAGCAGCCGGACAGGGAACACTGAAGCTTTCTTT. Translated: CASSRTGNTEAFF.

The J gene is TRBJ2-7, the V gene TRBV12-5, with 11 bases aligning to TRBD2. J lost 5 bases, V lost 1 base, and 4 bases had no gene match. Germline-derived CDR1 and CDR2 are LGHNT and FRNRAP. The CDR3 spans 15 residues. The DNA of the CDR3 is TGTGCTAGTGGTTTGGGACTAGCGGGAAAGAACGAGCAGTACTTC. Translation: CASGLGLAGKNEQYF. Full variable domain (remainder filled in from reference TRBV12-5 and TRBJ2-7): DARVTQTPRHKVTEMGQEVTMRCQPILGHNTVFWYRQTMMQGLELLAYFRNRAPLDDSGMPKDRFSAEMPDATLATLKIQPSEPRDSAVYFCASGLGLAGKNEQYFGPGTRLTVT.

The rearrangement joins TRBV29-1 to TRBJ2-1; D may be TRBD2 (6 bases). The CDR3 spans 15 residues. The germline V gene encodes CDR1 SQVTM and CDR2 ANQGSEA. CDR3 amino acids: CSGGRHGTLYNEQFF. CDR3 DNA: TGCAGTGGAGGGAGACACGGGACTTTGTACAATGAGCAGTTCTTC.

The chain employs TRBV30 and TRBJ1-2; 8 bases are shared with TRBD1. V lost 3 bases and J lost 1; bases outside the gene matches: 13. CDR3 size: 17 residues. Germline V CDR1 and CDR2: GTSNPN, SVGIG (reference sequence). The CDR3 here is CAWSRPPGTGVNYGYTF. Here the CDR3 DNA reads TGTGCCTGGAGCCGACCACCCGGGACAGGAGTTAACTATGGCTACACCTTC.

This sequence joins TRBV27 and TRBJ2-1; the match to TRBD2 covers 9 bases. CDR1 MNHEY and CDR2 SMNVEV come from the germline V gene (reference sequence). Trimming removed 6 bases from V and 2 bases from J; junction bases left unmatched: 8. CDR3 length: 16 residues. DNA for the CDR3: TGTGCCAGCAGCCTGGGGGCTAGCGGGACCTACAATGAGCAGTTCTTC. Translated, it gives CASSLGASGTYNEQFF.

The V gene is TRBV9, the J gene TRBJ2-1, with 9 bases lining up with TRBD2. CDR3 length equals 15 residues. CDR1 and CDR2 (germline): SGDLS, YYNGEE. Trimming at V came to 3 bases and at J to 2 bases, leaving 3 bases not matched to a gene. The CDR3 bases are TGTGCCAGCAGCGCCTTAGCGGGAGCCTACAATGAGCAGTTCTTC. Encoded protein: CASSALAGAYNEQFF.

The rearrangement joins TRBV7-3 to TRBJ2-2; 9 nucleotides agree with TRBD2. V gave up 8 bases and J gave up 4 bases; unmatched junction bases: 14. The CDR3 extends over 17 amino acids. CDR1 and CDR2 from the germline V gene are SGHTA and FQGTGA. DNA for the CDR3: TGTGCCAGCGGAATAGCGGGAGTTCTGGAGAGCACCGGGGAGCTGTTTTTT. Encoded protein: CASGIAGVLESTGELFF.

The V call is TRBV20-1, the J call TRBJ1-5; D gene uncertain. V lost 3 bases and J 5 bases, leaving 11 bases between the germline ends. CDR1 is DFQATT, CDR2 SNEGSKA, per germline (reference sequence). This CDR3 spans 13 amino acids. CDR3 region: CSASSTIDQPQHF. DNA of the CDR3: TGCAGTGCTAGTTCGACAATTGATCAGCCCCAGCATTTT.

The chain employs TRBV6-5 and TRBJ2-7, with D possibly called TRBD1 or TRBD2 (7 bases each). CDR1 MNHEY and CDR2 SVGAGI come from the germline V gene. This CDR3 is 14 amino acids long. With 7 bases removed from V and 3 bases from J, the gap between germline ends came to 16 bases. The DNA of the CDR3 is TGTGCCAGCAAGGGGGGGACAGTGAACTACGAGCAGTACTTC. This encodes CASKGGTVNYEQYF.

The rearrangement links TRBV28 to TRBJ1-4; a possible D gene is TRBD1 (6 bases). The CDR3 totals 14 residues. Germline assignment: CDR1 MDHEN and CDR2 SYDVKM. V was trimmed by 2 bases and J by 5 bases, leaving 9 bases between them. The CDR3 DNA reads TGTGCCAGCAGTTTAATACAGGGAAATGAAAAACTGTTTTTT. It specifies CASSLIQGNEKLFF. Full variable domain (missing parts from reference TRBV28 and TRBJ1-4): DVKVTQSSRYLVKRTGEKVFLECVQDMDHENMFWYRQDPGLGLRLIYFSYDVKMKEKGDIPEGYSVSREKKERFSLILESASTNQTSMYLCASSLIQGNEKLFFGSGTQLSVL.

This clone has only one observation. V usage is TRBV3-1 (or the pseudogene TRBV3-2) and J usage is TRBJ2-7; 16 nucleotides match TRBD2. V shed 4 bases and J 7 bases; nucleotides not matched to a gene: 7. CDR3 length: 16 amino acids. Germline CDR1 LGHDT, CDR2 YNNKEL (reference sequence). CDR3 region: CASSPGLAGGLGEQYF. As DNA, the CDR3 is TGTGCCAGCAGCCCGGGACTAGCGGGAGGGCTTGGGGAGCAGTACTTC.

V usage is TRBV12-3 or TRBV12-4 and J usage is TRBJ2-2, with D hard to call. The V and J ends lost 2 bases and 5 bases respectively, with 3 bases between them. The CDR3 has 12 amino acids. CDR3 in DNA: TGTGCCAGCAGTTTATTAACCGGGGAGCTGTTTTTT. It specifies CASSLLTGELFF.

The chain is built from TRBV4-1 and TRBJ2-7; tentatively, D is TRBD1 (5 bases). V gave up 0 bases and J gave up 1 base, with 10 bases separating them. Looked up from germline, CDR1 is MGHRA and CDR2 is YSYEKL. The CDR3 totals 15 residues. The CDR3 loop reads CASSQDRANSYEQYF. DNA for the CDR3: TGCGCCAGCAGCCAAGACAGGGCGAATTCCTACGAGCAGTACTTC.

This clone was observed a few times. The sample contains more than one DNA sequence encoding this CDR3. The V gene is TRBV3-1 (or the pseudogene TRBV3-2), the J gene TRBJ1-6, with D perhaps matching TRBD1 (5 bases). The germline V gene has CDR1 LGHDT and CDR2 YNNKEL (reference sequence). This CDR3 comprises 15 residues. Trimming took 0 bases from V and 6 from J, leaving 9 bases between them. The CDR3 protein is CASSQEGLLNSPLHF. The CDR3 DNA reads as TGTGCCAGCAGCCAAGAGGGACTTCTTAATTCACCCCTCCACTTT.

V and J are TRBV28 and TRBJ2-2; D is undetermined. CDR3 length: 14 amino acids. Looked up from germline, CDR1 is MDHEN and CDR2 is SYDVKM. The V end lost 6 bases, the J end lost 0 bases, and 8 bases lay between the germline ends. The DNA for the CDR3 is TGTGCCAGCAGAAGCGAGGCGAACACCGGGGAGCTGTTTTTT. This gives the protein CASRSEANTGELFF. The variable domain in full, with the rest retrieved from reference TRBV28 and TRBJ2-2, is DVKVTQSSRYLVKRTGEKVFLECVQDMDHENMFWYRQDPGLGLRLIYFSYDVKMKEKGDIPEGYSVSREKKERFSLILESASTNQTSMYLCASRSEANTGELFFGEGSRLTVL.

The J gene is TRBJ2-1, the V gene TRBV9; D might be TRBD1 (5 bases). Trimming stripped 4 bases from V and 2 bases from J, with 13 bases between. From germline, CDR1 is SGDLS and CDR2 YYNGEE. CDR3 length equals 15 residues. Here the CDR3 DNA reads TGTGCCAGCAGCCATTCGGGCAGGGCCTACAATGAGCAGTTCTTC. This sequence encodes CASSHSGRAYNEQFF.

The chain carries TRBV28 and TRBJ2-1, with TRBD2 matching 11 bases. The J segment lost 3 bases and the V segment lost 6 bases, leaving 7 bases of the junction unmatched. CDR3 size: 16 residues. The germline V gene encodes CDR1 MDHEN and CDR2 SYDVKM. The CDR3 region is CASSSKGLADYNEQFF. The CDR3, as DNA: TGTGCCAGCAGCTCCAAGGGACTAGCGGACTACAATGAGCAGTTCTTC.

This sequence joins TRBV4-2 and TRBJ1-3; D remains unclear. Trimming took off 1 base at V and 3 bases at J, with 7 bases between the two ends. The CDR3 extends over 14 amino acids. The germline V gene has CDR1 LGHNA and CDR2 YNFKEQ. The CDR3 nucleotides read TGTGCCAGCAGCCAAGTTGGCAGTGGAAACACCATATATTTT. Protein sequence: CASSQVGSGNTIYF.

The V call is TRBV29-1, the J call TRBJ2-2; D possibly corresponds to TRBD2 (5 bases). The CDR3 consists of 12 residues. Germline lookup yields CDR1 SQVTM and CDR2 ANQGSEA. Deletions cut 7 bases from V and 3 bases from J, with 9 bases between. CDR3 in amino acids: CSATDYTGELFF. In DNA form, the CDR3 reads TGCAGCGCGACGGACTACACCGGGGAGCTGTTTTTT.

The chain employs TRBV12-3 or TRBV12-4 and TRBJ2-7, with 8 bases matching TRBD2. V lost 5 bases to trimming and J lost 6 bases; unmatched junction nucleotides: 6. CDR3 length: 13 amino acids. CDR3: CASSKREYREQYF. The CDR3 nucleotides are TGTGCCAGCAGTAAGCGGGAGTATCGCGAGCAGTACTTC.

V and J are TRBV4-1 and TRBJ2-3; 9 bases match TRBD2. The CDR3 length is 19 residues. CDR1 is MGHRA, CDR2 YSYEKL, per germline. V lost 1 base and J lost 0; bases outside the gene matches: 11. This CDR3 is CASSQGLAGTYSSTDTQYF. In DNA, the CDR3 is TGCGCCAGCAGCCAAGGCCTAGCGGGAACCTACTCTAGCACAGATACGCAGTATTTT.